This T cell receptor (beta chain) was identified during a study of identical twins. TCRdb independently ran MiXCR on the 5' RACE reads; one entry per CDR3 protein. The data contain around 550,000 distinct CDR3 sequences, around 15% of them seen just once; the ten biggest clones take up roughly 0.43%. The CDR3 contains 14 residues. Germline lookup yields CDR1 MNHNS and CDR2 SASEGT. V shed 4 bases and J 10 bases; nucleotides not matched to a gene: 8. The sample was also linked to a second study, of yellow fever vaccine responses in identical twins.

The J gene is TRBJ2-1, the V gene TRBV6-1, with 9 bases matching TRBD1. Sequencing was done on a sample of CD4+ T cells sorted from blood. This clonotype was sampled from a woman aged 18-30 years in good health. The CDR3 DNA follows: TGTGCCAGCAGTGTAGGACAGGGGTACACAGAGCAGTTCTTC. It is translated as CASSVGQGYTEQFF.